This entry lists 13 T cell receptor beta chains sequenced from one sample in a study of T cells after yellow fever vaccination. TCRdb reanalysed the 5' RACE reads using MiXCR and keeps one entry per CDR3 protein. The sample carries a few hundred thousand distinct CDR3 sequences, roughly 8.4% recorded once. The sequencing used PBMCs, collected about 49 days after the first yellow fever vaccination. The receptor source for this set is a man younger than 35 who received the YFV17D yellow fever vaccine.

The chain uses TRBV6-4 and TRBJ2-7; tentative D call: TRBD2 (7 bases). Deletions cut 5 bases from V and 2 bases from J, with 34 bases between. Per germline, CDR1 MRHNA and CDR2 SNTAGT. The CDR3 is 21 residues long. The CDR3 nucleotides read TGTGCCAGCAGTCGCTCAACAGGGCGGCGGGGGCTCCTCCTTAAGACCTACGAGCAGTACTTC. Residues: CASSRSTGRRGLLLKTYEQYF.

V gene TRBV20-1 combines with J gene TRBJ2-7; D unresolved. This CDR3 is 14 amino acids long. The V and J ends lost 0 bases and 1 base respectively, with 10 bases between them. The V gene's germline CDR1 is DFQATT and CDR2 SNEGSKA (reference sequence). In nucleotides, the CDR3 is TGCAGTGCTAGAGATCCGGCGCATTCCTACGAGCAGTACTTC. Residues: CSARDPAHSYEQYF.

This clonotype was recorded at least ten times. The DNA of the CDR3 is TGCGCCAGCAGCCGACGGACTAGCGGGAATGAGCAGTTCTTC. It codes for CASSRRTSGNEQFF. The V gene is TRBV5-1, the J gene TRBJ2-1, with 11 bases that match TRBD2. This CDR3 comprises 14 residues. J lost 7 bases, V lost 4 bases, and 4 bases had no gene match. Germline V lookup: CDR1 SGHRS, CDR2 YFSETQ.

This clonotype was picked up a small number of times. The chain is built from TRBV12-3 or TRBV12-4 and TRBJ2-3; 7 nucleotides align to TRBD2. V shed 5 bases, J shed 6 bases, and the junction held 8 bases outside the gene matches. The CDR3 sequence is 14 residues long. This CDR3 is CASSLRGVQDTQYF. CDR3 nucleotides: TGTGCCAGCAGTCTCCGGGGGGTTCAGGATACGCAGTATTTT.

This clonotype was seen many times. The chain is built from TRBV12-3 or TRBV12-4 and TRBJ2-2, with 7 bases aligning to TRBD1. This CDR3 contains 14 residues. J was trimmed by 6 bases and V by 5 bases; bases with no gene match: 6. CDR3 region: CASSPRQGAGELFF. Here the CDR3 DNA reads TGTGCCAGCAGTCCCCGACAGGGAGCCGGGGAGCTGTTTTTT.

This clonotype was found a few times. The chain recombines TRBV25-1 with TRBJ1-2; D gene uncertain. Germline loops: CDR1 MGHDK, CDR2 SYGVNS. The CDR3 runs 12 residues. V lost 5 bases and J 7 bases, leaving 11 bases between the germline ends. The chain's CDR3 is CASSSGWGGYTF. As DNA, the CDR3 is TGTGCCAGCAGTTCGGGATGGGGTGGCTACACCTTC.

This clonotype occurred a few times. The CDR3 DNA reads TGTGCCACGGCGGCGGGGGCGGGCTATGGCTACACCTTC. This sequence encodes CATAAGAGYGYTF. V and J are TRBV19 and TRBJ1-2; TRBD1 might be the D (6 bases). Germline V gene data show CDR1 as LNHDA and CDR2 as SQIVND (reference sequence). This CDR3 contains 13 residues. The V end was cut by 10 bases, the J end by 4 bases, with 16 bases between.

Many counts were recorded for this clonotype. The chain carries TRBV5-1 and TRBJ2-1, with a possible D match to TRBD2 (6 bases). The CDR3 is 14 amino acids. V was trimmed by 0 bases and J by 5 bases, leaving 9 bases between them. Germline assignment: CDR1 SGHRS and CDR2 YFSETQ. The CDR3 sequence is CASSLAGDHNEQFF. CDR3 nucleotide sequence: TGCGCCAGCAGCTTGGCGGGGGACCACAATGAGCAGTTCTTC.

The gene calls are TRBV18 and TRBJ1-5; 8 bases agree with TRBD1. Per germline, CDR1 KGHSH and CDR2 LQKENI. J lost 7 bases, V lost 6 bases, and 5 bases had no gene match. The CDR3 covers 13 residues. The CDR3: CASSRDRQQPQHF. For the CDR3, the DNA is TGTGCCAGCTCCCGGGACAGGCAGCAGCCCCAGCATTTT.

This clonotype was found a few times. The gene calls are TRBV20-1 and TRBJ2-7, with a tentative D call TRBD2 (5 bases). CDR3 length: 14 amino acids. V was trimmed by 5 bases and J by 2 bases, leaving 16 bases between them. CDR1 is DFQATT and CDR2 is SNEGSKA in the germline V gene (reference sequence). CDR3 sequence: CSASASGGAYEQYF. In nucleotides, the CDR3 is TGCAGTGCTTCCGCATCCGGAGGTGCCTACGAGCAGTACTTC.

CDR3 DNA sequence: TGTGCCAGCAGTTCCCTATACCAGCCCCAGCATTTT. Its translation is CASSSLYQPQHF. The chain recombines TRBV12-3 or TRBV12-4 with TRBJ1-5; D is uncertain. V was cut by 4 bases and J by 7 bases, with 8 bases left in between. The CDR3 totals 12 residues.

This clonotype was found a few times. The chain combines TRBV11-2 with TRBJ1-4; D is unclear. Germline V CDR1 and CDR2: SGHAT, FQNNGV. This CDR3 region has 14 residues. Trimming cost V 5 bases and J 0 bases, with 7 bases left between them. The CDR3 loop is CASSQGATNEKLFF. CDR3 DNA: TGTGCCAGCAGCCAAGGAGCAACTAATGAAAAACTGTTTTTT. Combining the CDR3 with reference TRBV11-2 and TRBJ1-4 gives the whole variable domain EAGVAQSPRYKIIEKRQSVAFWCNPISGHATLYWYQQILGQGPKLLIQFQNNGVVDDSQLPKDRFSAERLKGVDSTLKIQPAKLEDSAVYLCASSQGATNEKLFFGSGTQLSVL.

This clonotype was detected only a few times. The chain uses TRBV5-1 and TRBJ1-5; unclear D gene. Looked up from germline, CDR1 is SGHRS and CDR2 is YFSETQ. Trimming removed 0 bases at V and 6 bases at J, with 13 bases between. The CDR3 sequence is 15 residues long. CDR3 bases: TGCGCCAGCAGCTTGGAGGGCCAGGAGACTCAGCCCCAGCATTTT. It yields the protein CASSLEGQETQPQHF.